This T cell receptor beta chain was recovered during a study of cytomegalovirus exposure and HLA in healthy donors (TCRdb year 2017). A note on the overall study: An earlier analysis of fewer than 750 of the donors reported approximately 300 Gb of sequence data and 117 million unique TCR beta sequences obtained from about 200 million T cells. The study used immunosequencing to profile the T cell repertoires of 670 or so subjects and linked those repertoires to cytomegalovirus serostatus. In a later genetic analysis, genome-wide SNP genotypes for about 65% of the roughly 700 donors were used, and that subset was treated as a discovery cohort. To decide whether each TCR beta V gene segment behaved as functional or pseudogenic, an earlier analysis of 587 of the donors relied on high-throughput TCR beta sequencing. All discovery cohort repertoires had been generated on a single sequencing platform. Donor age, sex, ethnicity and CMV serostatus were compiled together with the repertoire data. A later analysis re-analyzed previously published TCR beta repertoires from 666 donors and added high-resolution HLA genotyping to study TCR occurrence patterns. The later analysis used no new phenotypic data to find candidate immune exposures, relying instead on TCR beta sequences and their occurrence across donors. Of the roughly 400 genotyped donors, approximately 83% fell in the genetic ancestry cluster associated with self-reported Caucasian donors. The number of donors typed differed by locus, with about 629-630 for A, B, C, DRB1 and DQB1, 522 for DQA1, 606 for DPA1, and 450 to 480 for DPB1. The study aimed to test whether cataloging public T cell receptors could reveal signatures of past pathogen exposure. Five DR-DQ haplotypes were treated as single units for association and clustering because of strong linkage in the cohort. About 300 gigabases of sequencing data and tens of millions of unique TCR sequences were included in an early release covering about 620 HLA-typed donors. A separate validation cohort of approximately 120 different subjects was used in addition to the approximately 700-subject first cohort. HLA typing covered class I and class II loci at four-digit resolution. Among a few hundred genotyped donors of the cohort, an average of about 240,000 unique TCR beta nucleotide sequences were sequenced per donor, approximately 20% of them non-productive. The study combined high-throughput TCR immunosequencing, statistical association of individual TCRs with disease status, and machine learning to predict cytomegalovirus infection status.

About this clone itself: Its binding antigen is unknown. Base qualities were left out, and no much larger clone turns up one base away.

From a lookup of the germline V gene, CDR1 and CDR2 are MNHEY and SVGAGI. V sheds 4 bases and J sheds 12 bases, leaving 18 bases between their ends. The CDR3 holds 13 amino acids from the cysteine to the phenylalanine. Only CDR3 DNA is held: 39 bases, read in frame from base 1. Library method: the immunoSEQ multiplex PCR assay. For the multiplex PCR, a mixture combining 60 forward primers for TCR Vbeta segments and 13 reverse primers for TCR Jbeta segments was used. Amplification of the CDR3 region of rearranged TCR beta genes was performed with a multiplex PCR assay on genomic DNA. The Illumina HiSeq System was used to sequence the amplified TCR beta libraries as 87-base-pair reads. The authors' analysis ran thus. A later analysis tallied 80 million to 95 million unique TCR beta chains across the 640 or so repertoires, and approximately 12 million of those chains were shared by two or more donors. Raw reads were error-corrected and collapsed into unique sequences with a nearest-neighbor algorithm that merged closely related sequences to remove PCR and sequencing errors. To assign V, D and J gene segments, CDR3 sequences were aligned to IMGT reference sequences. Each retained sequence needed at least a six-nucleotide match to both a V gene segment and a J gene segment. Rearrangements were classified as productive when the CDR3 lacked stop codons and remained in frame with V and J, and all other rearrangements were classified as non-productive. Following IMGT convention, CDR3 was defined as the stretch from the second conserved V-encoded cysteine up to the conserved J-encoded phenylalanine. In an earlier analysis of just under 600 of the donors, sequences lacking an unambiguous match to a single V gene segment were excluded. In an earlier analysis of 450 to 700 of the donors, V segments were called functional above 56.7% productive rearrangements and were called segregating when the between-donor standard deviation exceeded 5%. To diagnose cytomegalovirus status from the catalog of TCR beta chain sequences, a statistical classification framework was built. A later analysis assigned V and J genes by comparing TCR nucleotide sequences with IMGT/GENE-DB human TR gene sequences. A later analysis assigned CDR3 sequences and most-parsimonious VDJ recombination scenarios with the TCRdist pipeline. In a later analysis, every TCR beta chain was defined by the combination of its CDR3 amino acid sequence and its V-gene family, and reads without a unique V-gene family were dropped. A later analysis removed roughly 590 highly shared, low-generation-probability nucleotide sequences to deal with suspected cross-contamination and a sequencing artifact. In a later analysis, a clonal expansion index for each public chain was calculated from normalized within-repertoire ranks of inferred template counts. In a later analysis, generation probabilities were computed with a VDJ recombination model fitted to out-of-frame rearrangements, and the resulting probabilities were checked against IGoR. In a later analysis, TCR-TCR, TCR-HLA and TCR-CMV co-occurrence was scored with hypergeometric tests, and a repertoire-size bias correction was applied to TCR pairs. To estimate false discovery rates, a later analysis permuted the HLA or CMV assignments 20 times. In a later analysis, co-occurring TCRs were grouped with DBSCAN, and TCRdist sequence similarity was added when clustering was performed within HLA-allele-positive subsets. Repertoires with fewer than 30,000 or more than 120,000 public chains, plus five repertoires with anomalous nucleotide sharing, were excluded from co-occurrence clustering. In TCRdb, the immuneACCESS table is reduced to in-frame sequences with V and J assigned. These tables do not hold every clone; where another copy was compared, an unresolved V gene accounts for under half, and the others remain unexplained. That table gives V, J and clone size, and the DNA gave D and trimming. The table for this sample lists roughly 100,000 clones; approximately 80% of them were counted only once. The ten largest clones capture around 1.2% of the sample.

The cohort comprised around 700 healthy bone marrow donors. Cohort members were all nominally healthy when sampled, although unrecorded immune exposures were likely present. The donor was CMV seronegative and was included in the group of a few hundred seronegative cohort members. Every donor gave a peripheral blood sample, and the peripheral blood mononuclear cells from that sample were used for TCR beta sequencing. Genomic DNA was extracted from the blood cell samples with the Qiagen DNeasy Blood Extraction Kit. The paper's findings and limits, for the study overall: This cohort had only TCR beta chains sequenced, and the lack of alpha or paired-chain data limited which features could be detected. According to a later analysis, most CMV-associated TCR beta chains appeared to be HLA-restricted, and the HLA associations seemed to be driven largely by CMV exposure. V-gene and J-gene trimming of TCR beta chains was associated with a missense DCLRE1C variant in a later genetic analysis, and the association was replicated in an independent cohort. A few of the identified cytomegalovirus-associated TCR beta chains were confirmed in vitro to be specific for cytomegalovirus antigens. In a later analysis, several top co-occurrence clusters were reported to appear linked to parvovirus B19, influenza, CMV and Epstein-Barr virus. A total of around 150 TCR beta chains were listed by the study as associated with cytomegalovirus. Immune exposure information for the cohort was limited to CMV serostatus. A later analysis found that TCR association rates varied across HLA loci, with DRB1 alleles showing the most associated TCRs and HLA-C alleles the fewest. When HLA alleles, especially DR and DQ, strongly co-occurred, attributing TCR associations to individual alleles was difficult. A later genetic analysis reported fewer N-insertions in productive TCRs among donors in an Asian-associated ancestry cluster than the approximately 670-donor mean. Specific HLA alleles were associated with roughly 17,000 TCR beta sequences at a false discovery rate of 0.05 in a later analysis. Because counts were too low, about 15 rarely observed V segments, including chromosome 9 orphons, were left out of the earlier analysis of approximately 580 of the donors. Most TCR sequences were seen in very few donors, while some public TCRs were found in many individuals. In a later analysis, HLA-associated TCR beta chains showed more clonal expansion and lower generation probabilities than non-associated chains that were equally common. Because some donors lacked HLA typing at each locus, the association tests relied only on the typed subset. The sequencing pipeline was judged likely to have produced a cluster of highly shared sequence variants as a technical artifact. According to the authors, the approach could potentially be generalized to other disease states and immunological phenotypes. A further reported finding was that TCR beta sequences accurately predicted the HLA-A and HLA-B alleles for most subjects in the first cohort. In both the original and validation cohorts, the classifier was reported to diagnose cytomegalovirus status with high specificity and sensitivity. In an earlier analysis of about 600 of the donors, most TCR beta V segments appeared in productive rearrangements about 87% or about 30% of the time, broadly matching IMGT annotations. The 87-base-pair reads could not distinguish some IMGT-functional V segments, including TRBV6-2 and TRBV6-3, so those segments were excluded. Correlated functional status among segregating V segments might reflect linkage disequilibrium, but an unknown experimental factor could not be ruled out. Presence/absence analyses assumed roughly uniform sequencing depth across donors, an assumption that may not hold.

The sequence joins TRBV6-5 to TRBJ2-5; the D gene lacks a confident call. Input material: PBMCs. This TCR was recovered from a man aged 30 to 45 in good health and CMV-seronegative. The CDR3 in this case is CASSSLFLPREYF. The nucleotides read TGTGCCAGCAGTTCGCTCTTTTTACCTCGGGAGTACTTC.